This T cell receptor (beta chain) derives from a study of blood T cell repertoires in COVID-19. About the research overall: The United States, Italy and Spain provided the acute and convalescent COVID-19 samples. T cells, B-cell-depleted T cells, or PBMCs provided the cDNA or gDNA that served as material.

In germline, CDR1 is GTSNPN, CDR2 SVGIG (reference sequence). Trimming cost V 2 bases and J 8 bases; bases outside gene matches: 10. The CDR3 totals 15 residues. In its sample, this clone was seen a few times. Source study methods: The assay estimated nucleated cells by amplifying reference gene primers. TCRdb keeps only in-frame clones here, not all; method: immunoSEQ multiplex PCR. The D gene and trimming were derived from the DNA, and the V and J assignments and clone size from that table. The table has about 60,000 clones, just under 90% seen once. The sequencing input was peripheral blood. This TCR came from a human donor with active COVID-19. The donor label of this sample is uncertain. The chain has TRBV30 and TRBJ2-1, with 9 bases fitting TRBD1. CDR3 sequence (DNA): TGTGCCTGGAGTCGCGGGACAGGGATTAAGGATGAGCAGTTCTTC. Its translation: CAWSRGTGIKDEQFF.